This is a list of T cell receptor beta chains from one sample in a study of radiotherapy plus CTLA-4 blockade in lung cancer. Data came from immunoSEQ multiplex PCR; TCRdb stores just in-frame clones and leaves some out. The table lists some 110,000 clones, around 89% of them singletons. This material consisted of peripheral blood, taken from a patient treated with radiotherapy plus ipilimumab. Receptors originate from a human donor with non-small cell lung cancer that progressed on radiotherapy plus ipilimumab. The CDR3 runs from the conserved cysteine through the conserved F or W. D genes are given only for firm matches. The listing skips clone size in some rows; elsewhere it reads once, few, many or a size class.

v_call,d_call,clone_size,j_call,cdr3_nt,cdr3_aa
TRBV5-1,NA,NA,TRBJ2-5,TGCGCCAGCAGCTTGGAGTCGGGATCCCAAGAGACCCAGTACTTC,CASSLESGSQETQYF
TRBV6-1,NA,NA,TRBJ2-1,TGTGCCAGCAGTGGAGGGCCGGCTGGCAACAATGAGCAGTTCTTC,CASSGGPAGNNEQFF
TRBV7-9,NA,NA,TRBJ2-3,TGTGCCAGCAGTCTTGTCGTTGGGGGGCAATCCGATACGCAGTATTTT,CASSLVVGGQSDTQYF
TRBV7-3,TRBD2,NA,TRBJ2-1,TGTGCCAGCAGCCCTAGCGGGTACAGGAATGAGCAGTTCTTC,CASSPSGYRNEQFF
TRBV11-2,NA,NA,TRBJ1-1,TGTGCCAGCAGGCTCACAGGTTACACTGAAGCTTTCTTT,CASRLTGYTEAFF
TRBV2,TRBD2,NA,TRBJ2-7,TGTGCCAGCAGTCAGGGACTAGCGGGAGCGGCGTACTTC,CASSQGLAGAAYF
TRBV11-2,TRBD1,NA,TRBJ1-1,TGTGCCAGCAGCCCGTACCCCACAGGGGGCACTGAAGCTTTCTTT,CASSPYPTGGTEAFF
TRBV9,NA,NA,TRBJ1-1,TGTGCCAGCAGCTCCCGGGACGGGAACACTGAAGCTTTCTTT,CASSSRDGNTEAFF
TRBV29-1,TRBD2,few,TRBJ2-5,TGCAGCGTGAAACCTGGGGGGGGAGAGACCCAGTACTTC,CSVKPGGGETQYF
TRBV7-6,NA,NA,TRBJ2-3,TGTGCCAGCAGCCTAGGACTCACAGATACGCAGTATTTT,CASSLGLTDTQYF
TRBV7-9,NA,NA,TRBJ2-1,TGTGCCAGCAGCCCGGCCCCCCTAGCGGAGCAGTTCTTC,CASSPAPLAEQFF
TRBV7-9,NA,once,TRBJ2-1,TGTGCCAGCAGCCGTGAGGGAATGAGCTCCTACAATGAGCAGTTCTTC,CASSREGMSSYNEQFF
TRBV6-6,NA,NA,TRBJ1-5,TGTGCCAGCAGTTACTCAGGTCAGGGTATAGGGCAGCCCCAGCATTTT,CASSYSGQGIGQPQHF
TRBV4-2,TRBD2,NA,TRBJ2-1,TGTGCCAGCAGCCAAGATGGTTGGGCTAGCGGGTCGAGGGTGGATGAGCAGTTCTTC,CASSQDGWASGSRVDEQFF
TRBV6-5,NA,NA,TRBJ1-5,TGTGCCAGCATGGAAGGGTTATCCCAGCCCCAGCATTTT,CASMEGLSQPQHF
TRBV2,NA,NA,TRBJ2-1,TGTGCCAGCAGTGAAGCTCTTGAGCAGTTCTTC,CASSEALEQFF
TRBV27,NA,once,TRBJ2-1,TGTGCCAGCAGTTCCCGGACGGACCTGAACAATGAGCAGTTCTTC,CASSSRTDLNNEQFF
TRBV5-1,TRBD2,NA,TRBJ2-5,TGCGCCAGCAGCGGCCTGGGAGCGGGAGAAGAGACCCAGTACTTC,CASSGLGAGEETQYF
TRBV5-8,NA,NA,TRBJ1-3,TGTGCCAGCAGCTTTAGGACCCGGGCTGGAAACACCATATATTTT,CASSFRTRAGNTIYF
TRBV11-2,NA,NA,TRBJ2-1,TGTGCCAGCCGCCGTTGGAAGGATGAGCAGTTCTTC,CASRRWKDEQFF
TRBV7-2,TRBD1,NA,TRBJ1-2,TGTGCCAGCAGCCGCGGATCGGACAGGGGCAACTATGGCTACACCTTC,CASSRGSDRGNYGYTF
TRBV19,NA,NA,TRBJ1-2,TGTGCCAGTAGTATAGGGAGAGCTAACTATGGCTACACCTTC,CASSIGRANYGYTF
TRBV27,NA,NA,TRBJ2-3,TGTGCCAGCAGGGACAGATTGCTTGGCACAGATACGCAGTATTTT,CASRDRLLGTDTQYF
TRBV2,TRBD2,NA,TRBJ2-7,TGTGCCAGCAGAGGACTAGCGGCCACCCAAAACTACTACGAGCAGTACTTC,CASRGLAATQNYYEQYF
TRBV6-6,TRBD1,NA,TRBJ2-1,TGTGCCAGCATTAGGACAGGGGGCATTATATATGAGCAGTTCTTC,CASIRTGGIIYEQFF
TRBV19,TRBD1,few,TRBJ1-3,TGTGCCAGTAGTATAACCCCCCGACAGGGCACTGGAAACACCATATATTTT,CASSITPRQGTGNTIYF
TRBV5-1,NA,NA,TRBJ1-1,TGCGCCAGCAGCTTGGTTACAGACATGAACACTGAAGCTTTCTTT,CASSLVTDMNTEAFF
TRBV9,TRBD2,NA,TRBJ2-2,TGTGCCAGCAGCGTAGGGCTAGCGGGGCCAGGGGGGGGCACCGGGGAGCTGTTTTTT,CASSVGLAGPGGGTGELFF
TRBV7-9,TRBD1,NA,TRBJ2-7,TGTGCCAGCAGCTTTTGGGACAGGGGGCGTCCCGTGCAGTACTTC,CASSFWDRGRPVQYF
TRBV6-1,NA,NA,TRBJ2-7,TGTGCCAGCACCCTAGGACGGGGTACCTACGAGCAGTACTTC,CASTLGRGTYEQYF
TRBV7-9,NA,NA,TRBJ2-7,TGTGCCAGCAGGGCCCGGGGTAGCGGCTACGAGCAGTACTTC,CASRARGSGYEQYF
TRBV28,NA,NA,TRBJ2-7,TGTGCCAGCACCCTGGAGGCGGGGACCTACGAGCAGTACTTC,CASTLEAGTYEQYF
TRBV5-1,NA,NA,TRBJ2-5,TGCGCCAGCAGCTTAGCAGAGGGTTCAGAGACCCAGTACTTC,CASSLAEGSETQYF
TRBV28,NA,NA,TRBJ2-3,TGTGCCAGCAGTTCGCCGGGGGACCCGGGACCGAGAAGGTATACGCAGTATTTT,CASSSPGDPGPRRYTQYF
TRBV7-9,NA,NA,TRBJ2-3,TGTGCCAGCAGCTTAGGCCCCGGCCGTTGGATCACAGATACGCAGTATTTT,CASSLGPGRWITDTQYF
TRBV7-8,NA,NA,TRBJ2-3,TGTGCCAGCAGCCTAAGGACTAGCACAGATACGCAGTATTTT,CASSLRTSTDTQYF
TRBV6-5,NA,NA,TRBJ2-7,TGTGCCAGCAGTCCCCGGGGTTACGAGCAGTACTTC,CASSPRGYEQYF
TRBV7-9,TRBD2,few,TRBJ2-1,TGTGCCAGCAGCTTAGCCGCGGGAGGGCCCGATGAGCAGTTCTTC,CASSLAAGGPDEQFF
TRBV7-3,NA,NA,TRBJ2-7,TGTGCCAGCAGCTCCCCCTCTATGGCCCAAGAGCAGTACTTC,CASSSPSMAQEQYF
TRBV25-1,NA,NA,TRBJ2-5,TGTGCCAGCAGCCCAACGAGTGGGACTTGGGACAATCAAGAGACCCAGTACTTC,CASSPTSGTWDNQETQYF
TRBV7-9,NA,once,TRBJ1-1,TGTGCCAGCAGCCTCGGGACACACGGCCCTGAAGCTTTCTTT,CASSLGTHGPEAFF
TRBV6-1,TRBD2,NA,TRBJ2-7,TGTGCCAGCAGTGCCAGCACCGGGACTAGCGGAATCCCTTACGAGCAGTACTTC,CASSASTGTSGIPYEQYF
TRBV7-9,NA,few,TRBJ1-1,TGTGCCAGCAGCTTAGTTAATACCGAAGCTTTCTTT,CASSLVNTEAFF
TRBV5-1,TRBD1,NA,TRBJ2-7,TGCGCCAGCAGCCTGGGACAGGGACCCTCCTACGAGCAGTACTTC,CASSLGQGPSYEQYF
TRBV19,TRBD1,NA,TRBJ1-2,TGTGCCAGTAGTGCGGGACAGGGACGCGGCTACACCTTC,CASSAGQGRGYTF
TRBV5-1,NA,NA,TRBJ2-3,TGCGCCAGCAGCTTGGGCTATTCGGGGGCGGGAATCACAGATACGCAGTATTTT,CASSLGYSGAGITDTQYF
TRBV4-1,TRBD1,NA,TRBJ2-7,TGCGCCAGCAGCCAGGGACAGGCGCCTGTCTACGAGCAGTACTTC,CASSQGQAPVYEQYF
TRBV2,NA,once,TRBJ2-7,TGTGCCAGCAGTGAAGACAGGGTAGGGTACGAGCAGTACTTC,CASSEDRVGYEQYF
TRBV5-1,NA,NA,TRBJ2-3,TGCGCCAGCAGCTTCGTGGGGCGAAGCACAGATACGCAGTATTTT,CASSFVGRSTDTQYF
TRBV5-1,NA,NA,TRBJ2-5,TGCGCCAGCAGCGTCGGGACGTTCCAAGAGACCCAGTACTTC,CASSVGTFQETQYF
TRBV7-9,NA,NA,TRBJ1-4,TGTGCCAGCAGCTTAGCGTCACCAACTAATGAAAAACTGTTTTTT,CASSLASPTNEKLFF
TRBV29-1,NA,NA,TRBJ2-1,TGCAGCGCCCGGTGGGCTTCGTCCAATGAGCAGTTCTTC,CSARWASSNEQFF
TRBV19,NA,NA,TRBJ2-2,TGTGCCAGTATTGGGTTCACCGGGGAGCTGTTTTTT,CASIGFTGELFF
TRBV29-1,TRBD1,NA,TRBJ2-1,TGCAGCGTTGAAGGTATGGACAGGGGAAACCGGTTTAGCGTGTACAATGAGCAGTTCTTC,CSVEGMDRGNRFSVYNEQFF
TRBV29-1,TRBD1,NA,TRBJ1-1,TGCAGCGTCTTCAGGACAGGAGAAGCTTTCTTT,CSVFRTGEAFF
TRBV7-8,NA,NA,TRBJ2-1,TGTGCCAGCAGCTTGGGGACTCCCCTGCCGCCTCCGGAGCAGTTCTTC,CASSLGTPLPPPEQFF
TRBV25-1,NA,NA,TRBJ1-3,TGTGCCAGCAGTAGCCAGGCGGCCTTTGGAAACACCATATATTTT,CASSSQAAFGNTIYF
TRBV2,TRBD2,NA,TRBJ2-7,TGTGCCAGCAGCCAATCGGGGGGATTCGAGCAGTACTTC,CASSQSGGFEQYF
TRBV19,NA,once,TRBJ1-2,TGTGCCAGTAGTATTGGGGGACGGGTCGGCTACACCTTC,CASSIGGRVGYTF
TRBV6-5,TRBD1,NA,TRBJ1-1,TGTGCCAGCAGTTACTCGGGACAGAGAAACACTGAAGCTTTCTTT,CASSYSGQRNTEAFF